Within the sample, the clone carrying this T cell receptor (beta chain) is medium-sized (0.01 to 0.1%). No antigen is known for it. Semi-nested PCR with Nested Universal Primer A followed constant-region reverse priming of full-length variable regions. TCRdb reprocessed the 5' RACE reads with MiXCR, giving one entry per CDR3 protein. The profile shows 35,000 to 45,000 distinct CDR3 sequences, roughly 23% of them singletons. Tregs were sorted as CD4+CD25+CD127-/low cells. Broader study findings: In terms of TCR gene usage, tumor memory CD4+ T cells clustered together with blood and lymph node memory CD4+ cells, as well as with lymph node naive CD4+ cells.

The CDR3 extends over 15 amino acids. V was cut by 1 base and J by 1 base, with 10 bases left in between. Looked up from germline, CDR1 is LGHNA and CDR2 is YNFKEQ. Sequencing used Tregs sorted from a lymph node. The TCR sequence derives from a female donor with breast cancer. This chain joins TRBV4-2 and TRBJ2-5; D is undetermined. The CDR3 DNA reads TGTGCCAGCAGCCAAGTTACATGGGGCCAAGAGACCCAGTACTTC. Translation: CASSQVTWGQETQYF.